The 27 T cell receptor beta chains listed next were all sequenced from one sample in a study of blood T cell repertoires in COVID-19. Data came from immunoSEQ multiplex PCR; TCRdb stores just in-frame clones and leaves some out. The sample contains about 160,000 clones, around 85% of which appear only once. Input material: peripheral blood. The origin of the receptors is a human donor with acute or convalescent COVID-19. The donor label of this sample is uncertain.

The rearrangement uses TRBV6-5 and TRBJ2-2; 11 bases line up with TRBD2. CDR1 and CDR2 (germline): MNHEY, SVGAGI. The CDR3 totals 15 residues. Trimming took 5 bases from V and 7 from J; bases not matched to a gene: 6. The DNA of the CDR3 is TGTGCCAGCAGTAGTAGCGGGGGGGCTGTCGGGGAGCTGTTTTTT. This encodes CASSSSGGAVGELFF.

V usage is TRBV24-1 and J usage is TRBJ2-2; D unresolved. Germline V CDR1 and CDR2: KGHDR, SFDVKD. The CDR3 is 12 residues long. Trimming removed 7 bases from V and 2 bases from J, with 4 bases in between. The CDR3 sequence: CATRSNTGELFF. The CDR3 bases are TGTGCCACCAGAAGCAACACCGGGGAGCTGTTTTTT.

This chain links TRBV6-2 or TRBV6-3 with TRBJ2-1; maybe TRBD1 (5 bases). The ends were cut back, 3 bases at V and 8 bases at J, with 17 bases in the middle. This CDR3 is built from 15 residues. Per germline, CDR1 MNHEY and CDR2 SVGEGT. The DNA for the CDR3 is TGTGCCAGCAGTTATCCGGGCAAGGGGCGTTATGAGCAGTTCTTC. Translation gives CASSYPGKGRYEQFF.

V usage is TRBV18 and J usage is TRBJ2-7; a possible D gene is TRBD1 (5 bases). V shed 4 bases and J shed 3 bases, with 10 bases lying between them. This CDR3 contains 13 residues. Germline-derived CDR1 and CDR2 are KGHSH and LQKENI. Written as DNA, the CDR3 is TGTGCCAGCTCACAGGGGCAGGGCTACGAGCAGTACTTC. Residues: CASSQGQGYEQYF.

The CDR3 spells CATSRVGGGYGYTF. The DNA for the CDR3 is TGTGCCACCAGCAGAGTGGGGGGAGGCTATGGCTACACCTTC. The V call is TRBV15, the J call TRBJ1-2; TRBD1 might be the D (5 bases). This CDR3 contains 14 residues. V was clipped by 1 base and J by 4 bases, with 10 bases between them. CDR1 LNHNV and CDR2 YYDKDF come from the germline V gene (reference sequence).

V and J are TRBV19 and TRBJ2-2, with 10 nucleotides matching TRBD1. J was trimmed by 1 base and V by 6 bases; bases with no gene match: 8. The CDR3 totals 17 residues. Looked up from germline, CDR1 is LNHDA and CDR2 is SQIVND (reference sequence). In DNA, the CDR3 is TGTGCCAGTAGGCCCGTGGACAGGGGGAAGAACACCGGGGAGCTGTTTTTT. Its protein product is CASRPVDRGKNTGELFF.

CDR3 coding DNA: TGTGCCAGCAGCTTAGGGACAGGGGGCTATGGCTACACCTTC. This encodes CASSLGTGGYGYTF. The chain uses TRBV7-9 and TRBJ1-2, with 10 bases fitting TRBD1. This CDR3 contains 14 residues. The V gene's germline CDR1 is SEHNR and CDR2 FQNEAQ (reference sequence). V lost 1 base, J lost 4 bases, and 0 bases stayed unmatched.

The chain recombines TRBV2 with TRBJ1-6; 9 nucleotides line up with TRBD1. This CDR3 contains 16 residues. Looked up from germline, CDR1 is SNHLY and CDR2 is FYNNEI. V was pared by 6 bases and J by 10 bases, with 13 bases of the junction left unmatched. CDR3 loop: CASSGLLQGQGSPLHF. The CDR3 DNA follows: TGTGCCAGCAGCGGCCTATTACAGGGACAGGGCTCACCCCTCCACTTT.

In its sample, this clone was seen a few times. The V gene is TRBV15, the J gene TRBJ1-2, with D maybe TRBD1 (5 bases). V was trimmed by 1 base and J by 8 bases, leaving 11 bases between them. The V gene's germline CDR1 is LNHNV and CDR2 YYDKDF (reference sequence). The CDR3 is 13 amino acids. The CDR3 sequence is CATSRARDLGYTF. The CDR3 nucleotides read TGTGCCACCAGCAGAGCCAGGGACTTGGGCTACACCTTC. The variable domain in full, with the rest retrieved from reference TRBV15 and TRBJ1-2, is DAMVIQNPRYQVTQFGKPVTLSCSQTLNHNVMYWYQQKSSQAPKLLFHYYDKDFNNEADTPDNFQSRRPNTSFCFLDIRSPGLGDTAMYLCATSRARDLGYTFGSGTRLTVV.

The chain has TRBV7-6 and TRBJ1-3, with D possibly TRBD1 on 5 matching bases. The CDR3 has 18 residues. Per the germline V gene, CDR1 is SGHVS and CDR2 is FNYEAQ. V lost 2 bases and J lost 3, with 20 bases in between. CDR3 coding DNA: TGTGCCAGCAGCTTAACTCCGGGGCAGGGAGGAATTGGAAACACCATATATTTT. Protein product: CASSLTPGQGGIGNTIYF.

This clone was picked up many times. This chain joins TRBV13 and TRBJ1-1; 10 bases fit TRBD1. The length of the CDR3 is 15 residues. CDR1 is PRHDT and CDR2 is FYEKMQ in the germline V gene (reference sequence). V shed 4 bases, J shed 1 base, and the junction held 3 bases outside the gene matches. CDR3 sequence: CASSSRTGGNTEAFF. CDR3 sequence (DNA): TGTGCCAGCAGCTCGAGGACAGGGGGGAACACTGAAGCTTTCTTT.

The V call is TRBV29-1, the J call TRBJ1-2; D might be TRBD1 (6 bases). V was clipped by 3 bases and J by 4 bases, with 18 bases between them. This CDR3 region has 15 residues. Germline values: CDR1 SQVTM, CDR2 ANQGSEA. CDR3 sequence: CSVDLMQGPSYGYTF. The DNA for the CDR3 is TGCAGCGTTGATCTTATGCAGGGGCCCTCCTATGGCTACACCTTC.

V and J are TRBV7-2 and TRBJ1-4; 7 bases align to TRBD1. V dropped 5 bases and J dropped 8; count of bases not matched to a gene: 11. Germline CDR1 SGHTA, CDR2 FQGNSA. This CDR3 has 15 residues. CDR3 residues: CASSRGSGQPEKLFF. DNA of the CDR3: TGTGCCAGCAGCCGCGGCTCGGGACAGCCGGAAAAACTGTTTTTT.

The chain uses TRBV4-2 and TRBJ1-4, with D unclear. The V gene lost 0 bases and the J gene lost 7 bases, with 12 bases spanning the gap. The germline gives CDR1 LGHNA, CDR2 YNFKEQ. The CDR3 covers 15 residues. The CDR3 loop reads CASSQESPGGEKLFF. CDR3 DNA sequence: TGTGCCAGCAGCCAAGAGTCCCCGGGAGGTGAAAAACTGTTTTTT.

The V and J genes are TRBV3-1 (or the pseudogene TRBV3-2) and TRBJ1-1, with D unresolved. The CDR3 has 13 amino acids. V was cut by 3 bases and J by 2 bases, with 7 bases left in between. The germline CDR1 and CDR2 sequences are LGHDT and YNNKEL (reference sequence). The CDR3 DNA reads as TGTGCCAGCAGCCAGAACCTAAACACTGAAGCTTTCTTT. It translates to CASSQNLNTEAFF.

The chain couples TRBV6-6 to TRBJ1-2; 7 nucleotides align to TRBD1. The V segment lost 6 bases and the J segment 4 bases; nucleotides outside the gene matches: 2. CDR1 is MNHNY, CDR2 SVGAGI, per germline (reference sequence). This CDR3 has 12 amino acids. The CDR3 nucleotides are TGTGCCAGCAGCGACAGGGTCTATGGCTACACCTTC. Its protein is CASSDRVYGYTF.

This chain links TRBV18 with TRBJ2-3; maybe TRBD2 (6 bases). Germline V CDR1 and CDR2: KGHSH, LQKENI. This CDR3 comprises 15 residues. Trimming pared 6 bases from V and 2 bases from J, leaving 15 bases between. The CDR3 spells CASSPYGGFTDTQYF. The CDR3 DNA follows: TGTGCCAGCTCGCCATACGGGGGATTCACAGATACGCAGTATTTT.

A single count supports this clone. The chain combines TRBV3-1 (or the pseudogene TRBV3-2) with TRBJ1-1; D gene uncertain. V lost 5 bases and J lost 0, with 10 bases in between. This CDR3 contains 14 residues. The V gene's germline CDR1 is LGHDT and CDR2 YNNKEL (reference sequence). The CDR3 nucleotides read TGTGCCAGCAGCAACCTAATGATGAACACTGAAGCTTTCTTT. Its translation is CASSNLMMNTEAFF.

This sequence joins TRBV18 and TRBJ1-2; the D gene is possibly TRBD1 (5 bases). Trimming left V 3 bases short and J 7 bases short, with 6 bases between. Germline V gives CDR1 KGHSH, CDR2 LQKENI. CDR3 length equals 11 residues. The CDR3 nucleotides read TGTGCCAGCTCACCCAGGGTTGGCTACACCTTC. Its protein product is CASSPRVGYTF.

The V call is TRBV4-2, the J call TRBJ2-5; 10 nucleotides align to TRBD2. V gave up 1 base and J gave up 4 bases; unmatched junction bases: 3. The CDR3 contains 15 residues. Germline CDR1 LGHNA, CDR2 YNFKEQ. As DNA, the CDR3 is TGTGCCAGCAGCCAAGTTAGGACTAGCGGAGAGACCCAGTACTTC. Its protein is CASSQVRTSGETQYF.

This clone was detected ten times or more. The J gene is TRBJ1-4, the V gene TRBV10-1; 8 bases match TRBD1. Germline CDR1 reads WNHNN; CDR2 reads SYGVQD (reference sequence). The CDR3 contains 14 residues. V lost 6 bases to trimming and J lost 10 bases; unmatched junction nucleotides: 10. The CDR3 sequence: CASSSDREGGKLFF. For the CDR3, the DNA is TGCGCCAGCAGCTCGGACAGGGAAGGAGGAAAACTGTTTTTT.

This clone appeared once. The chain links TRBV18 to TRBJ2-7; 8 nucleotides agree with TRBD1. Unmatched junction bases numbered 6, after V lost 2 bases and J lost 0 bases. Germline values: CDR1 KGHSH, CDR2 LQKENI. This CDR3 is built from 16 residues. CDR3 nucleotide sequence: TGTGCCAGCTCACCATTGGGGACAGGTAGCTCCTACGAGCAGTACTTC. Protein: CASSPLGTGSSYEQYF.

The CDR3 protein is CASKSFSGANVLTF. The CDR3 DNA sequence: TGTGCCAGCAAGAGTTTCTCTGGGGCCAACGTCCTGACTTTC. The chain has TRBV6-6 and TRBJ2-6; no clear D. V lost 7 bases and J 0 bases, leaving 7 bases between the germline ends. CDR1 MNHNY and CDR2 SVGAGI come from the germline V gene (reference sequence). This CDR3 has 14 amino acids.

CDR3 bases: TGCGCCAGCAGCGGGGAGGGTTTGAACACTGAAGCTTTCTTT. Amino acid sequence: CASSGEGLNTEAFF. The chain joins TRBV5-1 to TRBJ1-1; D remains ambiguous. This CDR3 comprises 14 residues. With 4 bases removed from V and 0 bases from J, the gap between germline ends came to 10 bases. Per germline, CDR1 SGHRS and CDR2 YFSETQ. Full variable domain (missing parts from reference TRBV5-1 and TRBJ1-1): KAGVTQTPRYLIKTRGQQVTLSCSPISGHRSVSWYQQTPGQGLQFLFEYFSETQRNKGNFPGRFSGRQFSNSRSEMNVSTLELGDSALYLCASSGEGLNTEAFFGQGTRLTVV.

The J gene is TRBJ2-1, the V gene TRBV4-1, with 10 bases matching TRBD2. Germline V gene data show CDR1 as MGHRA and CDR2 as YSYEKL. The CDR3 has 16 amino acids. V dropped 1 base and J dropped 5; count of bases not matched to a gene: 5. The CDR3: CASSQARTSGNNEQFF. In DNA form, the CDR3 reads TGCGCCAGCAGCCAAGCCCGGACTAGCGGCAACAATGAGCAGTTCTTC.

The V call is TRBV19, the J call TRBJ1-4; possibly TRBD1 for D (5 bases). The V and J ends lost 3 bases and 5 bases respectively, with 13 bases between them. The CDR3 totals 15 residues. CDR1 is LNHDA, CDR2 SQIVND, per germline (reference sequence). CDR3 DNA: TGTGCCAGTAGTATTGGCGGGGGTCCAAATGAAAAACTGTTTTTT. It encodes CASSIGGGPNEKLFF.

This chain connects TRBV19 to TRBJ1-3, with D unclear. Trimming removed 0 bases at V and 0 bases at J, with 12 bases between. CDR1 and CDR2 from the germline V gene are LNHDA and SQIVND (reference sequence). The CDR3 extends over 17 amino acids. This CDR3 is CASSIDDWASSGNTIYF. The CDR3, as DNA: TGTGCCAGTAGTATAGATGATTGGGCGAGCTCTGGAAACACCATATATTTT.